The 6 T cell receptor beta chains listed next were all sequenced from one sample in a study of CD8+ T cells in alopecia areata. Isolated RNA was reverse transcribed into cDNA used as the sequencing template. Here immunoSEQ multiplex PCR was the method, and the copy in TCRdb shows in-frame clones only, minus some. The sample comprises 140,000 to 150,000 clones, about half of which are singletons, and more than 0.95% rests with the top ten. This specimen consisted of CD4+ T cells sorted from blood, obtained at week 0. These receptors all stem from a human donor with alopecia areata.

In its sample, this clone was seen a few times. CDR3 nucleotides: TGCAGCGTTGGACGAGGCGCAAACGAGCAGTACTTC. It translates to CSVGRGANEQYF. V and J are TRBV29-1 and TRBJ2-7; D not resolved. This CDR3 region has 12 residues. Trimming left V 4 bases short and J 5 bases short, with 12 bases between. Germline CDR1 is SQVTM and CDR2 is ANQGSEA.

The sample holds a few counts of this clone. The V and J genes are TRBV29-1 and TRBJ2-5, with no clear D. V was shortened by 3 bases and J by 1 base, with 6 bases between the two germline ends. From germline, CDR1 is SQVTM and CDR2 ANQGSEA. This CDR3 region has 12 residues. CDR3 DNA: TGCAGCGTTGAGGCAGCCCAAGAGACCCAGTACTTC. Amino acids: CSVEAAQETQYF.

In DNA, the CDR3 is TGTGCCAGCAGCTTCCGGGAGCAGTTCTTC. This encodes CASSFREQFF. The chain has TRBV7-2 and TRBJ2-1; D is ambiguous. V was shortened by 3 bases and J by 10 bases, with 4 bases between the two germline ends. In germline, CDR1 is SGHTA, CDR2 FQGNSA. This CDR3 contains 10 residues.

This chain's CDR3 is CASSRSGLAGDEQYF. The CDR3 DNA is TGTGCCAGCAGCCGAAGTGGACTAGCGGGAGACGAGCAGTACTTC. The chain combines TRBV5-4 with TRBJ2-7; 13 bases match TRBD2. The V and J ends lost 4 bases and 5 bases, in that order; junction bases with no gene match: 6. CDR1 and CDR2 (germline): SGHNT, YYREEE (reference sequence). The CDR3 totals 15 residues.

V gene TRBV25-1 combines with J gene TRBJ1-3; possible D gene TRBD1, 5 bases. The V gene's germline CDR1 is MGHDK and CDR2 SYGVNS. Trimming pared 4 bases from V and 0 bases from J, leaving 10 bases between. This CDR3 has 15 residues. CDR3 protein: CASSGGGYSGNTIYF. In DNA form, the CDR3 reads TGTGCCAGCAGTGGGGGGGGATACTCTGGAAACACCATATATTTT.

A few counts support this clone. The V call is TRBV7-2, the J call TRBJ2-7; D remains unclear. V dropped 5 bases and J dropped 6 bases, with 11 bases sitting between them. Looked up from germline, CDR1 is SGHTA and CDR2 is FQGNSA. This CDR3 has 12 residues. CDR3 protein: CASSPDMPEQYF. CDR3 DNA sequence: TGTGCCAGCAGCCCAGACATGCCCGAGCAGTACTTC.